This passage covers 15 T cell receptor beta chains from one sample sequenced in a study of CD8 T cells in Susac syndrome. Roughly 0.5 to 1 ug RNA was reverse transcribed with random hexamers. TCRdb reprocessed the immunoSEQ multiplex PCR reads with MiXCR, giving one entry per CDR3 protein. The sample records 180,000 or so distinct CDR3 sequences, around 96% being singletons. The sequenced sample was CD4+ T cells from PBMCs. These receptors were collected from a human donor in good health.

The chain combines TRBV20-1 with TRBJ2-3; 12 bases agree with TRBD2. The CDR3 covers 14 residues. The germline V gene encodes CDR1 DFQATT and CDR2 SNEGSKA (reference sequence). V lost 6 bases and J lost 7; bases outside the gene matches: 8. Written as DNA, the CDR3 is TGCAGTGCCATGACTAGCGGGGGTACATATACGCAGTATTTT. This codes for CSAMTSGGTYTQYF.

The chain carries TRBV9 and TRBJ2-5; tentative D call: TRBD2 (6 bases). The CDR3 length is 15 residues. The V gene lost 0 bases and the J gene lost 1 base, with 10 bases spanning the gap. Germline CDR1 SGDLS, CDR2 YYNGEE. The CDR3 bases are TGTGCCAGCAGCGTAGGAGTGACTAGCCAAGAGACCCAGTACTTC. Encoded protein: CASSVGVTSQETQYF. Filled out from reference TRBV9 and TRBJ2-5, the complete variable domain reads DSGVTQTPKHLITATGQRVTLRCSPRSGDLSVYWYQQSLDQGLQFLIQYYNGEERAKGNILERFSAQQFPDLHSELNLSSLELGDSALYFCASSVGVTSQETQYFGPGTRLLVL.

This chain connects TRBV18 to TRBJ1-5; TRBD1 is a possible D gene (5 bases). The CDR3 is made up of 19 amino acids. Germline values: CDR1 KGHSH, CDR2 LQKENI. Trimming pared 9 bases from V and 0 bases from J, leaving 27 bases between. DNA of the CDR3: TGTGCCAGGAGAGTGTGGGGGAGCCTTCACCGGTATAGCAATCAGCCCCAGCATTTT. Amino acids: CARRVWGSLHRYSNQPQHF.

The chain is built from TRBV6-5 and TRBJ2-2; 9 nucleotides align to TRBD1. V shed 2 bases, J shed 1 base, and the junction held 2 bases outside the gene matches. Germline CDR1 reads MNHEY; CDR2 reads SVGAGI. This CDR3 contains 16 residues. The CDR3 bases are TGTGCCAGCAGTTACGGGGACAGGGTGAACACCGGGGAGCTGTTTTTT. This codes for CASSYGDRVNTGELFF.

This clonotype was recorded once. Here the CDR3 reads CASSQDYRSSGANVLTF. DNA of the CDR3: TGCGCCAGCAGCCAAGACTACAGGTCCTCTGGGGCCAACGTCCTGACTTTC. The chain joins TRBV4-3 to TRBJ2-6; D might be TRBD1 (5 bases). The CDR3 runs 17 residues. The ends were cut back, 0 bases at V and 0 bases at J, with 9 bases in the middle. The germline gives CDR1 LGHNA, CDR2 YSLEER.

The rearrangement uses TRBV7-2 and TRBJ2-4; 8 positions match TRBD2. CDR3 length: 18 amino acids. Germline V gives CDR1 SGHTA, CDR2 FQGNSA. The V gene end was trimmed by 2 bases and the J gene end by 1 base; junction bases not matched to a gene: 10. CDR3: CASSLPPAGAGAKNIQYF. The DNA of the CDR3 is TGTGCCAGCAGCTTACCCCCAGCGGGGGCTGGGGCCAAAAACATTCAGTACTTC.

This CDR3 is CATSDSRSSYEQYF. For the CDR3, the DNA is TGTGCCACCAGTGATAGCAGGAGCTCCTACGAGCAGTACTTC. The V and J genes are TRBV24-1 and TRBJ2-7, with D uncertain. The V gene's germline CDR1 is KGHDR and CDR2 SFDVKD. The CDR3 consists of 14 residues. Deletions cut 3 bases from V and 0 bases from J, with 8 bases between.

The chain combines TRBV20-1 with TRBJ2-7, with D unclear. The germline V gene has CDR1 DFQATT and CDR2 SNEGSKA (reference sequence). This CDR3 region has 13 residues. Trimming took 3 bases from V and 3 from J, leaving 12 bases between them. The CDR3 DNA is TGCAGTGCTAGCACCATAGGGAACTACGAGCAGTACTTC. Encoded protein: CSASTIGNYEQYF.

The chain combines TRBV9 with TRBJ2-7; tentatively, D is TRBD1 (6 bases). CDR1 is SGDLS, CDR2 YYNGEE, per germline. Deletions cut 0 bases from V and 6 bases from J, with 10 bases between. This CDR3 is 13 amino acids long. The CDR3 bases are TGTGCCAGCAGCGTAGTAACAGGGACCGAGCAGTACTTC. The encoded protein is CASSVVTGTEQYF.

The chain has TRBV3-1 and TRBJ2-1; possibly TRBD1 for D (6 bases). This CDR3 spans 16 amino acids. Germline CDR1 and CDR2: LGHDT and YNNKEL (reference sequence). Deletions cut 0 bases from V and 2 bases from J, with 11 bases between. The CDR3, as DNA: TGTGCCAGCAGCCAAGACTCAACAGGGACCTACAATGAGCAGTTCTTC. It encodes CASSQDSTGTYNEQFF.

J is TRBJ1-1 and V is TRBV7-9; TRBD1 agrees at 9 bases. Germline CDR1 and CDR2: SEHNR and FQNEAQ (reference sequence). J was trimmed by 6 bases and V by 1 base; bases with no gene match: 6. The CDR3 covers 15 residues. The CDR3, as DNA: TGTGCCAGCAGCTTAGACGGACAGGGGACGTCTGAAGCTTTCTTT. This translates into CASSLDGQGTSEAFF.

This clonotype was picked up a small number of times. The chain is built from TRBV12-3 or TRBV12-4 and TRBJ1-6; 7 nucleotides match TRBD1. The CDR3 runs to 14 residues. With 5 bases clipped from V and 5 bases from J, the junction kept 3 bases outside the gene matches. Here the CDR3 DNA reads TGTGCCAGCAGTACCGGGACAGATAATTCACCCCTCCACTTT. Its translation: CASSTGTDNSPLHF.

The CDR3 loop reads CASSVAPREKTQYF. In nucleotides, the CDR3 is TGTGCCAGCAGCGTAGCTCCCCGGGAGAAGACCCAGTACTTC. The chain uses TRBV9 and TRBJ2-5, with D maybe TRBD2 (6 bases). V was shortened by 0 bases and J by 6 bases, with 12 bases between the two germline ends. Germline CDR1 SGDLS, CDR2 YYNGEE. The CDR3 extends over 14 amino acids.

The chain uses TRBV25-1 and TRBJ2-3; D not certain. Trimming stripped 0 bases from V and 4 bases from J, with 2 bases between. The CDR3 length is 12 residues. Germline V CDR1 and CDR2: MGHDK, SYGVNS. In nucleotides, the CDR3 is TGTGCCAGCAGTGAATATCCAGATACGCAGTATTTT. Protein product: CASSEYPDTQYF.

This clonotype appeared a single time. V and J are TRBV12-3 or TRBV12-4 and TRBJ2-1, with 7 bases lining up with TRBD2. The CDR3 consists of 13 residues. V lost 3 bases and J lost 9; bases outside the gene matches: 5. The CDR3 reads CASSLGLTREQFF. CDR3 sequence (DNA): TGTGCCAGCAGTTTGGGACTAACGCGTGAGCAGTTCTTC.